These 5 T cell receptor beta chains originate from one sample sequenced in a study of blood T cell repertoires in COVID-19. Profiled with immunoSEQ multiplex PCR; TCRdb holds only in-frame clones, not every one. The data show some 170,000 clones, approximately 85% seen once. Sequenced sample: peripheral blood. The receptors come from a woman in her sixties or seventies with acute or convalescent COVID-19.

The CDR3 region is CASSTSFGSYNEQFF. The CDR3 nucleotides are TGTGCCAGCAGCACGAGCTTCGGCTCCTACAATGAGCAGTTCTTC. The chain employs TRBV7-2 and TRBJ2-1; no clear D gene. The germline V gene encodes CDR1 SGHTA and CDR2 FQGNSA. V lost 5 bases and J lost 0, with 11 bases in between. The CDR3 has 15 residues.

This chain connects TRBV28 to TRBJ2-5; D is perhaps TRBD2 (5 bases). CDR1 and CDR2 (germline): MDHEN, SYDVKM. V was trimmed by 6 bases and J by 6 bases, leaving 14 bases between them. This CDR3 contains 13 residues. This CDR3 is CASSLAAMKTQYF. The CDR3, as DNA: TGTGCCAGCAGCCTAGCTGCCATGAAGACCCAGTACTTC.

V is TRBV28 and J is TRBJ2-3, with D possibly being TRBD1 (6 bases). CDR3 length equals 14 residues. The germline CDR1 and CDR2 sequences are MDHEN and SYDVKM. The V end lost 5 bases, the J end lost 2 bases, and 11 bases lay between the germline ends. As DNA, the CDR3 is TGTGCCAGCAGTCGGGACATCTTCACAGATACGCAGTATTTT. Its translation: CASSRDIFTDTQYF.

The chain employs TRBV3-1 (or the pseudogene TRBV3-2) and TRBJ2-1, with 7 positions matching TRBD1. The trim removed 6 bases at V and 12 bases at J, leaving 5 bases unmatched. Germline lookup yields CDR1 LGHDT and CDR2 YNNKEL (reference sequence). The CDR3 is 11 amino acids. CDR3 coding DNA: TGTGCCAGCAGGGGACAGTGGCGGCAGTTCTTC. It translates to CASRGQWRQFF.

This clone was counted a single time. The CDR3 reads CSVLEQSGNTIYF. DNA of the CDR3: TGCAGCGTATTGGAGCAATCTGGAAACACCATATATTTT. This chain links TRBV29-1 with TRBJ1-3; D is uncertain. Trimming pared 6 bases from V and 1 base from J, leaving 10 bases between. The germline V gene has CDR1 SQVTM and CDR2 ANQGSEA. This CDR3 spans 13 amino acids.